Sequencing of this T cell receptor beta chain was carried out in a study of blood T cell repertoires in COVID-19. Study-level background: The origin of the acute and convalescent COVID-19 samples was the United States, Italy and Spain. T cells, B-cell-depleted T cells, or PBMCs supplied cDNA or gDNA.

Germline CDR1 reads GTSNPN; CDR2 reads SVGIG (reference sequence). V lost 5 bases to trimming and J lost 3 bases; unmatched junction nucleotides: 10. This CDR3 region has 15 residues. Methods used by the authors: Amplification of reference gene primers provided the estimated nucleated cell counts. Clones were sequenced by immunoSEQ multiplex PCR, and TCRdb holds only the in-frame ones, with some missing. That table gives V, J and clone size, and the DNA gave D and trimming. The data contain fewer than 300,000 clones, approximately 77% of them singletons. This chain uses TRBV30 with TRBJ1-1, with TRBD1 identical over 9 bases. The TCR comes from a woman aged 18 to 35 with acute or convalescent COVID-19. Sequencing was done on a sample of peripheral blood. Here the CDR3 reads CAWGPTDRGDTEAFF. The CDR3 DNA is TGTGCCTGGGGGCCGACCGACAGGGGGGACACTGAAGCTTTCTTT.